A selection of T cell receptor beta chains follows, all from one sample in a study of blood T cell repertoires in COVID-19. Profiled with immunoSEQ multiplex PCR; TCRdb holds only in-frame clones, not every one. The sample lists around 130,000 clones, 80% to 90% occurring once. Sequenced: PBMCs or T cells enriched from blood (not recorded which). Receptors were obtained from a woman aged 50 to 60 with acute COVID-19. Both conserved end residues are part of each CDR3. D genes are given only for firm matches. Clone size appears in some rows only: once, few, many, or a class for an expanded clone.

clone size: NA
CDR3 length: 12
J gene: TRBJ1-2
D gene: NA
V gene: TRBV13
CDR3 protein: CASSPRGAGYTF
CDR3 DNA: TGTGCCAGCAGCCCCCGGGGTGCTGGCTACACCTTC

clone size: NA
CDR3 length: 14
J gene: TRBJ2-3
D gene: TRBD1
V gene: TRBV5-1
CDR3 protein: CASSPGQGGDTQYF
CDR3 DNA: TGCGCCAGCAGCCCGGGACAGGGGGGAGATACGCAGTATTTT

clone size: NA
CDR3 length: 12
J gene: TRBJ1-6
D gene: NA
V gene: TRBV5-1
CDR3 protein: CASRFENSPLHF
CDR3 DNA: TGCGCCAGCAGATTTGAGAATTCACCCCTCCACTTT

clone size: NA
CDR3 length: 15
J gene: TRBJ1-5
D gene: TRBD1
V gene: TRBV6-6
CDR3 protein: CASRWDRGANQPQHF
CDR3 DNA: TGTGCCAGCAGGTGGGACAGGGGGGCAAATCAGCCCCAGCATTTT

clone size: NA
CDR3 length: 11
J gene: TRBJ2-5
D gene: NA
V gene: TRBV5-1
CDR3 protein: CASEIKETQYF
CDR3 DNA: TGCGCCAGCGAGATTAAAGAGACCCAGTACTTC

clone size: NA
CDR3 length: 21
J gene: TRBJ2-5
D gene: TRBD2
V gene: TRBV3-1/TRBV3-2
CDR3 protein: CASSQDQGTSGRKEVLETQYF
CDR3 DNA: TGTGCCAGCAGCCAAGATCAGGGGACTAGCGGGAGGAAAGAGGTCCTAGAGACCCAGTACTTC

clone size: NA
CDR3 length: 16
J gene: TRBJ2-5
D gene: NA
V gene: TRBV4-2
CDR3 protein: CASSPGSSAVQETQYF
CDR3 DNA: TGTGCCAGCAGCCCTGGTTCTAGCGCCGTCCAAGAGACCCAGTACTTC

clone size: NA
CDR3 length: 14
J gene: TRBJ2-7
D gene: NA
V gene: TRBV28
CDR3 protein: CASSPPGVGYEQYF
CDR3 DNA: TGTGCCAGCAGTCCCCCAGGGGTTGGCTACGAGCAGTACTTC

clone size: NA
CDR3 length: 15
J gene: TRBJ2-6
D gene: TRBD2
V gene: TRBV5-4
CDR3 protein: CASSGGGTGANVLTF
CDR3 DNA: TGTGCCAGCAGCGGCGGGGGGACTGGGGCCAACGTCCTGACTTTC

clone size: NA
CDR3 length: 14
J gene: TRBJ1-6
D gene: NA
V gene: TRBV3-1/TRBV3-2
CDR3 protein: CASSLREAVTPLHF
CDR3 DNA: TGTGCCAGCAGCCTCAGGGAGGCAGTTACACCCCTCCACTTT

clone size: NA
CDR3 length: 15
J gene: TRBJ2-7
D gene: TRBD1
V gene: TRBV24-1
CDR3 protein: CATSDDRQGIVEQYF
CDR3 DNA: TGTGCCACCAGTGATGATCGACAGGGAATCGTCGAGCAGTACTTC

clone size: NA
CDR3 length: 14
J gene: TRBJ2-2
D gene: NA
V gene: TRBV11-2
CDR3 protein: CASSLLENTGELFF
CDR3 DNA: TGTGCCAGCAGCTTACTAGAGAACACCGGGGAGCTGTTTTTT

clone size: NA
CDR3 length: 17
J gene: TRBJ1-4
D gene: TRBD1
V gene: TRBV4-1
CDR3 protein: CASSPKTGVGTNEKLFF
CDR3 DNA: TGCGCCAGCAGCCCAAAAACAGGGGTAGGAACTAATGAAAAACTGTTTTTT

clone size: NA
CDR3 length: 16
J gene: TRBJ1-1
D gene: TRBD1
V gene: TRBV24-1
CDR3 protein: CATSDRGGTGNTEAFF
CDR3 DNA: TGTGCCACCAGTGACCGAGGGGGGACAGGGAACACTGAAGCTTTCTTT

clone size: NA
CDR3 length: 15
J gene: TRBJ2-7
D gene: TRBD2
V gene: TRBV11-2
CDR3 protein: CASSSEREPSYEQYF
CDR3 DNA: TGTGCCAGCAGCTCCGAGCGGGAGCCGAGCTACGAGCAGTACTTC

clone size: NA
CDR3 length: 15
J gene: TRBJ1-2
D gene: NA
V gene: TRBV6-5
CDR3 protein: CASSLSPGDKGGYTF
CDR3 DNA: TGTGCCAGCAGTTTATCCCCAGGGGATAAGGGTGGCTACACCTTC

clone size: few
CDR3 length: 14
J gene: TRBJ2-3
D gene: NA
V gene: TRBV21-1
CDR3 protein: CASSKTGIGNTQYF
CDR3 DNA: TGTGCCAGCAGCAAGACAGGGATAGGGAATACGCAGTATTTT

clone size: NA
CDR3 length: 20
J gene: TRBJ1-4
D gene: TRBD1
V gene: TRBV20-1
CDR3 protein: CSASSGADRGSLATNEKLFF
CDR3 DNA: TGCAGTGCTAGTAGCGGGGCGGACAGGGGAAGCCTTGCAACTAATGAAAAACTGTTTTTT

clone size: NA
CDR3 length: 17
J gene: TRBJ2-1
D gene: TRBD2
V gene: TRBV7-9
CDR3 protein: CASSLMMAGVGYNEQFF
CDR3 DNA: TGTGCCAGCAGCTTAATGATGGCGGGAGTCGGCTACAATGAGCAGTTCTTC

clone size: NA
CDR3 length: 17
J gene: TRBJ2-2
D gene: TRBD1
V gene: TRBV4-2
CDR3 protein: CASSLFGTGTNTGELFF
CDR3 DNA: TGTGCCAGCAGCCTATTCGGGACAGGGACGAACACCGGGGAGCTGTTTTTT

clone size: NA
CDR3 length: 15
J gene: TRBJ1-5
D gene: NA
V gene: TRBV5-1
CDR3 protein: CASSLTGNSNQPQHF
CDR3 DNA: TGCGCCAGCAGCTTGACAGGGAATAGCAATCAGCCCCAGCATTTT

clone size: NA
CDR3 length: 14
J gene: TRBJ2-5
D gene: NA
V gene: TRBV2
CDR3 protein: CASIKLESEETQYF
CDR3 DNA: TGTGCCAGCATAAAACTGGAGTCCGAAGAGACCCAGTACTTC

clone size: NA
CDR3 length: 11
J gene: TRBJ2-7
D gene: TRBD1
V gene: TRBV7-9
CDR3 protein: CASARQGEQYF
CDR3 DNA: TGTGCCAGCGCCCGACAGGGAGAGCAGTACTTC

clone size: NA
CDR3 length: 18
J gene: TRBJ2-7
D gene: TRBD2
V gene: TRBV28
CDR3 protein: CASSLELAGGIFSYEQYF
CDR3 DNA: TGTGCCAGCAGTTTAGAACTAGCGGGAGGAATCTTCTCCTACGAGCAGTACTTC

clone size: once
CDR3 length: 14
J gene: TRBJ2-1
D gene: NA
V gene: TRBV29-1
CDR3 protein: CSVASDSLLGEQFF
CDR3 DNA: TGCAGCGTTGCATCGGACTCCCTGTTGGGTGAGCAGTTCTTC

clone size: NA
CDR3 length: 14
J gene: TRBJ1-4
D gene: NA
V gene: TRBV3-1/TRBV3-2
CDR3 protein: CASSQWGDHEKLFF
CDR3 DNA: TGTGCCAGCAGCCAGTGGGGGGACCATGAAAAACTGTTTTTT

clone size: few
CDR3 length: 15
J gene: TRBJ2-7
D gene: NA
V gene: TRBV5-1
CDR3 protein: CASSLIQGEYAGQYF
CDR3 DNA: TGCGCCAGCAGCTTGATACAGGGCGAGTATGCTGGGCAGTACTTC

clone size: NA
CDR3 length: 14
J gene: TRBJ1-6
D gene: NA
V gene: TRBV30
CDR3 protein: CAWTGRGGFSPLHF
CDR3 DNA: TGTGCCTGGACGGGGAGGGGGGGTTTTTCACCCCTCCACTTT

clone size: NA
CDR3 length: 13
J gene: TRBJ1-1
D gene: TRBD1
V gene: TRBV19
CDR3 protein: CASRRTGGTEAFF
CDR3 DNA: TGTGCCAGCCGAAGGACAGGGGGCACTGAAGCTTTCTTT

clone size: NA
CDR3 length: 16
J gene: TRBJ2-3
D gene: TRBD2
V gene: TRBV6-4
CDR3 protein: CASSDGTSGSTDTQYF
CDR3 DNA: TGTGCCAGCAGTGACGGGACTAGCGGGAGTACAGATACGCAGTATTTT

clone size: NA
CDR3 length: 14
J gene: TRBJ2-5
D gene: NA
V gene: TRBV24-1
CDR3 protein: CATSDPGQRETQYF
CDR3 DNA: TGTGCCACCAGTGATCCAGGACAGAGAGAGACCCAGTACTTC

clone size: NA
CDR3 length: 15
J gene: TRBJ2-1
D gene: NA
V gene: TRBV9
CDR3 protein: CASSVDGWQNNEQFF
CDR3 DNA: TGTGCCAGCAGCGTAGACGGGTGGCAAAACAATGAGCAGTTCTTC

clone size: NA
CDR3 length: 15
J gene: TRBJ2-1
D gene: TRBD2
V gene: TRBV9
CDR3 protein: CASSVEPGTSQEQFF
CDR3 DNA: TGTGCCAGCAGCGTAGAACCCGGGACTAGTCAAGAGCAGTTCTTC

clone size: NA
CDR3 length: 16
J gene: TRBJ1-2
D gene: NA
V gene: TRBV19
CDR3 protein: CASSIQQTGLNYGYTF
CDR3 DNA: TGTGCCAGTAGTATCCAGCAGACAGGCCTAAATTATGGCTACACCTTC

clone size: NA
CDR3 length: 13
J gene: TRBJ1-3
D gene: TRBD1
V gene: TRBV2
CDR3 protein: CASRQGAGNTIYF
CDR3 DNA: TGTGCCAGCAGACAGGGGGCTGGAAACACCATATATTTT

clone size: NA
CDR3 length: 14
J gene: TRBJ1-1
D gene: NA
V gene: TRBV19
CDR3 protein: CATKLSDVNTEAFF
CDR3 DNA: TGTGCCACCAAACTATCCGATGTGAACACTGAAGCTTTCTTT

clone size: NA
CDR3 length: 15
J gene: TRBJ2-1
D gene: NA
V gene: TRBV6-4
CDR3 protein: CASSEQGGSYNEQFF
CDR3 DNA: TGTGCCAGCAGTGAGCAGGGCGGTTCCTACAATGAGCAGTTCTTC

clone size: NA
CDR3 length: 13
J gene: TRBJ2-1
D gene: NA
V gene: TRBV25-1
CDR3 protein: CASSARGYNEQFF
CDR3 DNA: TGTGCCAGCAGTGCCCGAGGGTACAATGAGCAGTTCTTC

clone size: many
CDR3 length: 13
J gene: TRBJ1-6
D gene: NA
V gene: TRBV12-3/TRBV12-4
CDR3 protein: CASRLQGYSPLHF
CDR3 DNA: TGTGCCAGCAGATTACAGGGATACTCACCCCTCCACTTT

clone size: NA
CDR3 length: 15
J gene: TRBJ2-3
D gene: NA
V gene: TRBV27
CDR3 protein: CASSFTNWPTDTQYF
CDR3 DNA: TGTGCCAGCAGTTTTACGAATTGGCCAACAGATACGCAGTATTTT

clone size: NA
CDR3 length: 15
J gene: TRBJ1-1
D gene: TRBD1
V gene: TRBV7-2
CDR3 protein: CASSYTGARITEAFF
CDR3 DNA: TGTGCCAGCAGTTACACAGGGGCCCGTATCACTGAAGCTTTCTTT

clone size: few
CDR3 length: 16
J gene: TRBJ2-7
D gene: TRBD2
V gene: TRBV28
CDR3 protein: CASSFPSGALSYEQYF
CDR3 DNA: TGTGCCAGCAGTTTCCCTAGCGGGGCTCTCTCCTACGAGCAGTACTTC

clone size: NA
CDR3 length: 15
J gene: TRBJ2-5
D gene: TRBD1
V gene: TRBV19
CDR3 protein: CASSPGTGGHETQYF
CDR3 DNA: TGTGCCAGTAGTCCAGGGACAGGGGGCCACGAGACCCAGTACTTC

clone size: NA
CDR3 length: 13
J gene: TRBJ2-7
D gene: TRBD2
V gene: TRBV28
CDR3 protein: CASSLAGVYEQYF
CDR3 DNA: TGTGCCAGCAGTTTAGCGGGAGTCTACGAGCAGTACTTC

clone size: NA
CDR3 length: 12
J gene: TRBJ2-7
D gene: NA
V gene: TRBV28
CDR3 protein: CASSYNPYEQYF
CDR3 DNA: TGTGCCAGCAGTTATAATCCCTACGAGCAGTACTTC

clone size: NA
CDR3 length: 14
J gene: TRBJ2-1
D gene: TRBD2
V gene: TRBV7-2
CDR3 protein: CASSSTLAVNEQFF
CDR3 DNA: TGTGCCAGCAGCTCAACACTAGCGGTCAATGAGCAGTTCTTC

clone size: NA
CDR3 length: 14
J gene: TRBJ2-1
D gene: NA
V gene: TRBV19
CDR3 protein: CASSISGDYNEQFF
CDR3 DNA: TGTGCCAGTAGTATAAGCGGAGATTACAATGAGCAGTTCTTC

clone size: NA
CDR3 length: 15
J gene: TRBJ2-1
D gene: TRBD2
V gene: TRBV10-3
CDR3 protein: CAISPLAGDVSEQFF
CDR3 DNA: TGTGCCATCAGTCCGCTAGCGGGAGATGTAAGTGAGCAGTTCTTC

clone size: NA
CDR3 length: 15
J gene: TRBJ1-2
D gene: NA
V gene: TRBV19
CDR3 protein: CASSIGQGFLDGYTF
CDR3 DNA: TGTGCCAGTAGTATCGGCCAGGGGTTTCTGGATGGCTACACCTTC

clone size: NA
CDR3 length: 14
J gene: TRBJ1-1
D gene: TRBD1
V gene: TRBV18
CDR3 protein: CASSPRDRYGEAFF
CDR3 DNA: TGTGCCAGCTCACCCCGGGACAGGTACGGTGAAGCTTTCTTT

clone size: NA
CDR3 length: 18
J gene: TRBJ2-1
D gene: TRBD2
V gene: TRBV19
CDR3 protein: CASSPRLNIAGSYNEQFF
CDR3 DNA: TGTGCCAGTAGTCCCCGACTGAATATAGCGGGTTCCTACAATGAGCAGTTCTTC

clone size: NA
CDR3 length: 15
J gene: TRBJ1-5
D gene: NA
V gene: TRBV30
CDR3 protein: CAWSNRGAGNQPQHF
CDR3 DNA: TGTGCCTGGAGTAATCGGGGGGCTGGGAATCAGCCCCAGCATTTT

clone size: few
CDR3 length: 14
J gene: TRBJ1-4
D gene: TRBD1
V gene: TRBV6-5
CDR3 protein: CANGQVATNEKLFF
CDR3 DNA: TGTGCCAACGGACAGGTCGCAACTAATGAAAAACTGTTTTTT

clone size: NA
CDR3 length: 12
J gene: TRBJ2-5
D gene: TRBD1
V gene: TRBV29-1
CDR3 protein: CSVGQGGETQYF
CDR3 DNA: TGCAGCGTAGGACAGGGGGGGGAGACCCAGTACTTC

clone size: NA
CDR3 length: 11
J gene: TRBJ2-1
D gene: NA
V gene: TRBV5-6
CDR3 protein: CASTYLDEQFF
CDR3 DNA: TGTGCCAGCACTTATCTCGATGAGCAGTTCTTC

clone size: NA
CDR3 length: 15
J gene: TRBJ1-1
D gene: NA
V gene: TRBV7-8
CDR3 protein: CASSLEGSGVTEAFF
CDR3 DNA: TGTGCCAGCAGCTTAGAAGGTTCAGGGGTCACTGAAGCTTTCTTT

clone size: NA
CDR3 length: 15
J gene: TRBJ2-5
D gene: NA
V gene: TRBV5-1
CDR3 protein: CASSLGANPIETQYF
CDR3 DNA: TGCGCCAGCAGCTTGGGGGCCAACCCAATAGAGACCCAGTACTTC

clone size: NA
CDR3 length: 15
J gene: TRBJ2-3
D gene: TRBD1
V gene: TRBV11-3
CDR3 protein: CASSLDLGGRSTQYF
CDR3 DNA: TGTGCCAGCAGCTTAGATCTAGGGGGCAGATCTACGCAGTATTTT

clone size: NA
CDR3 length: 17
J gene: TRBJ1-2
D gene: NA
V gene: TRBV7-2
CDR3 protein: CASSLAGPAALNYGYTF
CDR3 DNA: TGTGCCAGCAGCTTAGCGGGGCCGGCTGCGCTTAACTATGGCTACACCTTC

clone size: NA
CDR3 length: 17
J gene: TRBJ2-5
D gene: NA
V gene: TRBV24-1
CDR3 protein: CATSDPSRGAKIETQYF
CDR3 DNA: TGTGCCACCAGTGATCCCAGTCGGGGGGCGAAGATAGAGACCCAGTACTTC